These 31 T cell receptor beta chains share one sample of origin, sequenced in a study of T cell repertoires in cytomegalovirus infection. Their antigen targets remain unknown. TCRdb ran MiXCR on the reads and lists one entry per CDR3 protein. The data show about 900,000 distinct CDR3 sequences, roughly 30% seen once. Sample: cultured CD8+ T cells from PBMCs, taken from culture after CMV antigen stimulation. The receptors derive from a human donor in good health (CMV status not recorded). Some clones in this sample may be carry-over from other donors' samples.

V and J are TRBV14 and TRBJ2-7; a possible D gene is TRBD1 (5 bases). This CDR3 is 17 amino acids long. V lost 4 bases and J lost 2, with 21 bases in between. Germline CDR1 is SGHDN and CDR2 is FVKESK. In nucleotides, the CDR3 is TGTGCCAGCAGCCGATGGTCTCCCAGGGATCCAACCTACGAGCAGTACGTC. Translation: CASSRWSPRDPTYEQYV.

The sample holds a few counts of this clonotype. The genes are TRBV6-4 and TRBJ2-1, with TRBD1 matching over 9 bases. The junction had 7 bases not matched to a gene; V was cut back by 6 bases and J by 4 bases. This CDR3 has 15 amino acids. CDR1 and CDR2 from the germline V gene are MRHNA and SNTAGT. In DNA form, the CDR3 reads TGTGCCAGCAGAACCGGGACAGGGAGATACAATGAGCAGTTCTTC. Translation: CASRTGTGRYNEQFF.

This clonotype was counted many times. The chain couples TRBV2 to TRBJ2-7; TRBD1 matches 8 bases. Trimming took 0 bases from V and 4 from J; bases not matched to a gene: 2. Germline CDR1 and CDR2: SNHLY and FYNNEI. This CDR3 has 14 amino acids. CDR3 nucleotides: TGTGCCAGCAGTGAAGCCAGGGGGCAATACGAGCAGTACTTC. It encodes CASSEARGQYEQYF. Variable domain in full (rest from reference TRBV2 and TRBJ2-7): EPEVTQTPSHQVTQMGQEVILRCVPISNHLYFYWYRQILGQKVEFLVSFYNNEISEKSEIFDDQFSVERPDGSNFTLKIRSTKLEDSAMYFCASSEARGQYEQYFGPGTRLTVT.

The chain links TRBV6-1 to TRBJ1-1, with D maybe TRBD1 (6 bases). The germline CDR1 and CDR2 sequences are MNHNS and SASEGT. The ends were cut back, 1 base at V and 1 base at J, with 13 bases in the middle. The CDR3 is 16 residues long. The CDR3 reads CASSEVPTGENTEAFF. The DNA for the CDR3 is TGTGCCAGCAGTGAAGTACCGACAGGAGAGAACACTGAAGCTTTCTTT.

The rearrangement uses TRBV7-9 and TRBJ1-1, with D hard to call. The CDR3 loop spans 14 amino acids. Germline-derived CDR1 and CDR2 are SEHNR and FQNEAQ (reference sequence). Trimming removed 0 bases from V and 5 bases from J, with 10 bases in between. CDR3 in DNA: TGTGCCAGCAGCTTAGCCTCTGGGAGTACTGAAGCTTTCTTT. It is translated as CASSLASGSTEAFF.

This chain connects TRBV5-4 to TRBJ1-2, with D perhaps TRBD1 (6 bases). Germline loops: CDR1 SGHNT, CDR2 YYREEE (reference sequence). The CDR3 totals 14 residues. V shed 4 bases and J shed 4 bases, with 14 bases lying between them. CDR3 loop: CASSTGQTFYGYTF. CDR3 nucleotide sequence: TGTGCCAGCAGCACCGGACAGACTTTCTATGGCTACACCTTC.

This clonotype appeared many times. The chain employs TRBV7-3 and TRBJ2-1; D may be TRBD2 (6 bases). Germline CDR1 and CDR2: SGHTA and FQGTGA. The CDR3 is 17 residues long. Deletions cut 1 base from V and 0 bases from J, with 13 bases between. The CDR3 nucleotides read TGTGCCAGCAGCTTAAGGGCGGGGCAGAGCTCCTACAATGAGCAGTTCTTC. As protein: CASSLRAGQSSYNEQFF. Complete variable domain (other parts from reference TRBV7-3 and TRBJ2-1): GAGVSQTPSNKVTEKGKYVELRCDPISGHTALYWYRQSLGQGPEFLIYFQGTGAADDSGLPNDRFFAVRPEGSVSTLKIQRTERGDSAVYLCASSLRAGQSSYNEQFFGPGTRLTVL.

This clonotype was detected a few times. This chain joins TRBV2 and TRBJ2-3; D is perhaps TRBD2 (6 bases). V was shortened by 0 bases and J by 2 bases, with 15 bases between the two germline ends. There are 17 residues in the CDR3. CDR1 is SNHLY and CDR2 is FYNNEI in the germline V gene. The CDR3 loop is CASSEASGPRSTDTQYF. The CDR3 region has the DNA TGTGCCAGCAGTGAAGCTAGCGGACCCAGGTCCACAGATACGCAGTATTTT.

This clonotype was counted only a few times. J is TRBJ1-1 and V is TRBV7-6; TRBD1 aligns across 7 bases. J was trimmed by 6 bases and V by 2 bases; bases with no gene match: 9. Germline assignment: CDR1 SGHVS and CDR2 FNYEAQ. This CDR3 spans 15 amino acids. The chain's CDR3 is CASSLRTGDRPEAFF. CDR3 in DNA: TGTGCCAGCAGCTTACGGACAGGCGATCGCCCTGAAGCTTTCTTT.

This clonotype was seen ten or more times. CDR3 protein: CASSGTGGPYNEQFF. CDR3 nucleotides: TGTGCCAGCAGTGGAACAGGGGGCCCTTACAATGAGCAGTTCTTC. The chain links TRBV6-1 to TRBJ2-1, with 9 bases identical to TRBD1. Looked up from germline, CDR1 is MNHNS and CDR2 is SASEGT. Trimming at V came to 4 bases and at J to 4 bases, leaving 5 bases not matched to a gene. There are 15 residues in the CDR3.

This clonotype has a count of ten or more. The rearrangement links TRBV7-6 to TRBJ2-1; the match to TRBD1 covers 9 bases. V lost 1 base and J lost 4; bases outside the gene matches: 8. The V gene's germline CDR1 is SGHVS and CDR2 FNYEAQ. This CDR3 comprises 17 residues. The CDR3 is CASSLVGGGQGYNEQFF. CDR3 sequence (DNA): TGTGCCAGCAGCTTAGTCGGGGGAGGACAGGGGTACAATGAGCAGTTCTTC.

V usage is TRBV7-9 and J usage is TRBJ2-6; 11 bases are a match to TRBD2. This CDR3 has 19 residues. Germline loops: CDR1 SEHNR, CDR2 FQNEAQ (reference sequence). V was clipped by 5 bases and J by 0 bases; unmatched bases: 9. CDR3 sequence reads: CASSQKTSGESSGANVLTF. CDR3 nucleotide sequence: TGTGCCAGCAGCCAAAAGACTAGCGGGGAGAGCTCTGGGGCCAACGTCCTGACTTTC.

This clonotype was picked up a small number of times. The chain has TRBV28 and TRBJ1-6; D unclear. Germline-derived CDR1 and CDR2 are MDHEN and SYDVKM. The CDR3 is made up of 15 amino acids. V was trimmed by 4 bases and J by 0 bases, leaving 7 bases between them. CDR3 in amino acids: CASSSRSSYNSPLHF. The CDR3 DNA reads as TGTGCCAGCAGTTCTCGGAGCTCCTATAATTCACCCCTCCACTTT.

The chain links TRBV12-3 or TRBV12-4 to TRBJ2-5; 7 nucleotides align to TRBD2. V shed 6 bases, J shed 4 bases, and the junction held 5 bases outside the gene matches. The CDR3 totals 13 residues. The CDR3 DNA reads as TGTGCCAGCAGCTCCGGGACTATAGAGACCCAGTACTTC. Translation: CASSSGTIETQYF.

This clonotype was seen more than once but under ten times. V is TRBV5-1 and J is TRBJ2-6, with TRBD1 matching over 9 bases. CDR1 and CDR2 (germline): SGHRS, YFSETQ. V was clipped by 2 bases and J by 0 bases; unmatched bases: 3. This CDR3 contains 17 residues. The CDR3 DNA reads TGCGCCAGCAGCTTCCGGGACAGGGTCTCTGGGGCCAACGTCCTGACTTTC. Translation: CASSFRDRVSGANVLTF.

This clonotype has only a few counts. The chain joins TRBV6-1 to TRBJ2-1, with D perhaps matching TRBD1 or TRBD2 (6 bases each). The CDR3 runs 17 residues. Germline V gene sequence: CDR1 MNHNS, CDR2 SASEGT. Trimming took 4 bases from V and 2 from J, leaving 18 bases between them. The CDR3 DNA is TGTGCCAGCAGTGGCCTTTCTAGTCGGGGGCCCTACAATGAGCAGTTCTTC. This codes for CASSGLSSRGPYNEQFF.

This clonotype was found many times. The chain couples TRBV7-8 to TRBJ1-5, with D tentatively TRBD1 (6 bases). Looked up from germline, CDR1 is SGHVS and CDR2 is FQNEAQ. Trimming removed 1 base at V and 8 bases at J, with 9 bases between. This CDR3 has 13 amino acids. The CDR3 nucleotides are TGTGCCAGCAGCTTAGAAGGGGGGAAGCCCCAGCATTTT. It is translated as CASSLEGGKPQHF.

This chain uses TRBV7-6 with TRBJ1-3, with TRBD1 matching 8 bases. This CDR3 is 16 amino acids long. From germline, CDR1 is SGHVS and CDR2 FNYEAQ. Trimming at V came to 5 bases and at J to 6 bases, leaving 12 bases not matched to a gene. CDR3 in DNA: TGTGCCAGCAGCCCGCGGACAGGGTTAGTTGAAAACACCATATATTTT. The encoded protein is CASSPRTGLVENTIYF. The variable domain in full, with the rest retrieved from reference TRBV7-6 and TRBJ1-3, is GAGVSQSPRYKVTKRGQDVALRCDPISGHVSLYWYRQALGQGPEFLTYFNYEAQQDKSGLPNDRFSAERPEGSISTLTIQRTEQRDSAMYRCASSPRTGLVENTIYFGEGSWLTVV.

This clonotype was counted only a few times. The V and J genes are TRBV4-1 and TRBJ2-1, with D perhaps TRBD1 (6 bases). This CDR3 is built from 15 residues. Between the trimmed V and J ends, which lost 0 bases and 2 bases, there was a span of 8 bases. Germline loops: CDR1 MGHRA, CDR2 YSYEKL. The DNA of the CDR3 is TGCGCCAGCAGCCAAGAAGGGACAACCTACAATGAGCAGTTCTTC. This codes for CASSQEGTTYNEQFF.

The rearrangement links TRBV20-1 to TRBJ1-5; D unresolved. V was shortened by 5 bases and J by 0 bases, with 11 bases between the two germline ends. The CDR3 is 14 residues long. Germline V gives CDR1 DFQATT, CDR2 SNEGSKA (reference sequence). DNA of the CDR3: TGCAGTGCTTCTCAGATTCATAGCAATCAGCCCCAGCATTTT. This translates into CSASQIHSNQPQHF.

This clonotype was observed a single time. CDR3 sequence: CASSQDRGQGYFF. As DNA, the CDR3 is TGCGCCAGCAGCCAAGATCGGGGACAGGGGTATTTCTTC. V gene TRBV4-1 combines with J gene TRBJ2-1; 10 bases are a match to TRBD1. This CDR3 is built from 13 residues. From germline, CDR1 is MGHRA and CDR2 YSYEKL. The junction had 6 bases not matched to a gene; V was cut back by 0 bases and J by 16 bases.

This clonotype was observed a handful of times. The CDR3 DNA reads TGCAGTGCTACCCCGACAGGGTCAGGAAACACCATATATTTT. It specifies CSATPTGSGNTIYF. V usage is TRBV20-1 and J usage is TRBJ1-3, with 7 bases identical to TRBD1. Germline V gene lookup returns CDR1 DFQATT and CDR2 SNEGSKA (reference sequence). V lost 4 bases and J lost 4; bases outside the gene matches: 7. This CDR3 is 14 amino acids long.

The rearrangement joins TRBV3-1 to TRBJ2-7, with D perhaps matching TRBD1 or TRBD2 (5 bases each). The CDR3 is 14 amino acids. Germline loops: CDR1 LGHDT, CDR2 YNNKEL (reference sequence). Trimming pared 0 bases from V and 9 bases from J, leaving 15 bases between. CDR3 protein: CASSQDESGRRQYF. DNA for the CDR3: TGTGCCAGCAGCCAAGATGAATCGGGGCGTAGGCAGTACTTC.

The chain is built from TRBV27 and TRBJ1-1, with D possibly TRBD1 on 6 matching bases. The germline gives CDR1 MNHEY, CDR2 SMNVEV (reference sequence). The CDR3 sequence is 15 residues long. V lost 4 bases and J 5 bases, leaving 17 bases between the germline ends. The CDR3: CASSSGRGGRTEAFF. The CDR3 DNA is TGTGCCAGCAGTTCCGGGAGAGGGGGGAGAACTGAAGCTTTCTTT.

This rearrangement joins TRBV6-1 to TRBJ2-3; 11 bases fit TRBD2. Unmatched junction bases numbered 11, after V lost 4 bases and J lost 2 bases. Germline loops: CDR1 MNHNS, CDR2 SASEGT. This CDR3 comprises 18 residues. Here the CDR3 DNA reads TGTGCCAGCAGTGCCCTATTCCTAGCGGGGGGTCCCACAGATACGCAGTATTTT. It yields the protein CASSALFLAGGPTDTQYF.

The sample holds a few counts of this clonotype. The chain is built from TRBV12-3 or TRBV12-4 and TRBJ2-7, with TRBD1 matching 8 bases. The CDR3 contains 16 residues. V lost 4 bases and J lost 7; bases outside the gene matches: 15. CDR3 DNA sequence: TGTGCCAGCAGTTCGCGCGGGACAGGCGGATTAGGGGAGCAGTACTTC. Encoded protein: CASSSRGTGGLGEQYF.

This chain connects TRBV27 to TRBJ2-5; D may be TRBD2 (5 bases). Trimming left V 6 bases short and J 4 bases short, with 18 bases between. CDR1 and CDR2 from the germline V gene are MNHEY and SMNVEV (reference sequence). CDR3 length equals 15 residues. DNA of the CDR3: TGTGCCAGCAGGAGTACATGGTCGAGGGCAGAGACCCAGTACTTC. This encodes CASRSTWSRAETQYF.

The V call is TRBV19, the J call TRBJ1-2, with D hard to call. From germline, CDR1 is LNHDA and CDR2 SQIVND (reference sequence). Trimming cost V 4 bases and J 4 bases, with 13 bases left between them. The CDR3 has 14 residues. In nucleotides, the CDR3 is TGTGCCAGTAGTACGACGGATGATTTCTATGGCTACACCTTC. Translating gives CASSTTDDFYGYTF.

This clonotype was counted between two and nine times. V gene TRBV12-3 or TRBV12-4 combines with J gene TRBJ2-7; no reliable D call. There are 16 residues in the CDR3. V lost 6 bases and J lost 3, with 21 bases in between. The CDR3 bases are TGTGCCAGCAGCCGTTACACTGCGAGGCGAAGCTACGAGCAGTACTTC. This sequence encodes CASSRYTARRSYEQYF.

The CDR3 sequence: CAIGGGGASREQFF. The CDR3, as DNA: TGTGCCATTGGGGGCGGGGGGGCTTCTCGTGAGCAGTTCTTC. The chain links TRBV10-3 to TRBJ2-1, with 9 bases fitting TRBD2. The germline V gene has CDR1 ENHRY and CDR2 SYGVKD. The CDR3 consists of 14 residues. Trimming took 9 bases from V and 9 from J; bases not matched to a gene: 12.

This clonotype was observed many times. V and J are TRBV7-6 and TRBJ2-3; tentatively, D is TRBD1 or TRBD2 (6 bases each). Trimming cost V 5 bases and J 2 bases, with 17 bases left between them. Germline V gene sequence: CDR1 SGHVS, CDR2 FNYEAQ. CDR3 length: 16 residues. CDR3 in amino acids: CASSKGVSGFTDTQYF. DNA for the CDR3: TGTGCCAGCAGCAAGGGGGTCAGCGGGTTCACAGATACGCAGTATTTT.